This T cell receptor (beta chain) was profiled in a study of T cells in Graves' hyperthyroidism and ophthalmopathy. This clonotype was observed at least ten times. No antigen is known for it. Broader study findings: Among thyroid clonotypes expanded above 0.001, most also appeared in blood. A 13 V-J signature model discriminated ophthalmopathy versus stable hyperthyroidism.

Any patient presenting with uncontrolled infection, other autoimmune disease, pregnancy or lactation was left out. Thyroid ultrasound, orbital computed tomography, clinical symptoms, and serum thyroxine and TRAb underpinned diagnoses. Regions amplified from RNA transcripts were the TCR beta CDR3 regions. First-round RT-PCR with HTBI primers amplified the TCR CDR3 region. One entry per CDR3 protein results from TCRdb running MiXCR on the multiplex PCR reads. The data show 650,000 to 800,000 distinct CDR3 sequences, with about 45% seen just once and less than 9% held by the top ten. Trimming cost V 5 bases and J 4 bases; bases outside gene matches: 12. CDR1 and CDR2 from the germline V gene are KGHDR and SFDVKD. CDR3 length: 16 amino acids.

The source of this sequence is an adult man with Graves' disease, either hyperthyroidism or ophthalmopathy (not recorded which). Sequenced sample: peripheral blood or thyroid tissue (not recorded which). V and J are TRBV24-1 and TRBJ1-2, with 7 positions matching TRBD1. CDR3 sequence (DNA): TGTGCCACCAGTGGGGACAGCCACTCGGCATTCTATGGCTACACCTTC. Protein product: CATSGDSHSAFYGYTF.